This T cell receptor beta chain appears in the sequencing data of a study of identical twins listed by TCRdb under 2016. Describing the broader study: TCR alpha and beta repertoires from monozygotic twins, unrelated adults of various ages and cord blood were deep-sequenced to test whether fetal clonotypes persist. To rule out contamination, the twin experiments were replicated at different times with different library preparation protocols. The full study reports these points: Because the same donors could not be followed over many years, the conclusions relied on cross-sectional statistical analysis. Zero-insertion analyses could be partly confounded by invariant T cells such as MAIT and iNKT, though diverse VJ usage argued against such confounding for most clonotypes. Out-of-frame TCR alpha sharing in monozygotic twins was systematically underestimated by recombination models, whereas sharing between unrelated individuals was in agreement with the recombination models. Fewer insertions were carried by abundant cord blood beta clonotypes, a similar but weaker trend appeared in young adult naive repertoires, and no such trend appeared in memory repertoires. Compared with coincidental sharing between unrelated individuals, out-of-frame TCR alpha sequences shared between twins showed an excess of sequences with low generation probability. In beta out-of-frame sequences, excess twin sharing was weaker, because having fewer shared sequences lowered the signal-to-noise ratio.

Every donor in the study was a healthy Caucasian. Inclusive of the bounding cysteine and phenylalanine, the CDR3 is 13 residues long. Of all the DNA, just the CDR3 is kept, 39 bases in frame from base 1. CDR1 is given as MNHEY and CDR2 as SMNVEV, both from the germline V gene (reference sequence). Libraries were prepared through 5' RACE. Data came from an Illumina HiSeq 2000. Template switching introduced a universal primer binding site; the final cDNA contained a unique molecular identifier, enabling accurate counting of TCR cDNA molecules. Specific primers in the conserved constant-segment region were used to synthesize first-strand cDNA for TCR alpha and beta chains. Each cDNA library was double barcoded, with a SMART-Mk sample barcode plus Illumina barcodes, to control for contamination. Two successive PCR steps introduced TruSeq adapter sequences along with Illumina sample barcodes. The TCR alpha and beta cDNA libraries were sequenced on the Illumina HiSeq platform using custom primers. Concerning the study's data processing: MiGEC was used to process raw reads and extract unique molecular identifiers, and MiXCR was used to find CDR3 positions. Recombination models were inferred per individual with the repgenHMM and IGoR tools using an EM algorithm. The tcR package in R was used for shared clonotype analysis, with sharing normalized by the product of cloneset sizes. To study raw recombination without the effects of thymic and clonal selection, out-of-frame nonproductive sequences were analyzed. TCRdb trimmed public reads at Q25 via fastp, called clones via MiXCR and kept in-frame beta chains. Every CDR3 protein is listed once, alongside the most common genes and DNA of its rows. These V and J calls derive from TCRdb rather than the authors' analysis. Within this sample are some 1,700,000 distinct CDR3 sequences, with under 35% of them counted one time only. The top ten clonotypes cover 0.27% of the sample.

Regarding this clonotype: It lacks a known antigen. At one end, the junction sequence differs from germline, possibly due to a read error.

The chain is encoded by TRBV27 joined to TRBJ1-2, and TRBD1 matches 9 of the central bases. Sequencing was done on a sample of cord blood. This TCR came from a newborn girl in good health. The CDR3 reads as follows: CASGPGQGTGCTF. Read as DNA, the sequence is TGTGCCAGCGGACCGGGACAGGGTACCGGCTGCACCTTC.